These 24 T cell receptor beta chains were all obtained from the same sample, sequenced in a study of CXCR3-negative and CXCR3-positive naive CD8 T cells. 5' RACE that incorporated UMI labels was used to prepare the TRB cDNA libraries. After re-calling the 5' RACE reads, TCRdb lists one entry per CDR3 protein, DNA absent. The listing contains fewer than 95,000 distinct CDR3 sequences. The sequencing input was naive CXCR3- CD8+ T cells from blood. The subset here: CD45RO-CCR7+CD27+CD95- naive CD8+ T cells lacking CXCR3 (TNR3-). The receptors come from a human donor in good health. Some clones in this sample may be carry-over from other donors' samples.

The chain combines TRBV15 with TRBJ2-7; TCRdb's D gene call, TRBD1, goes unchecked for lack of DNA. In germline, CDR1 is LNHNV, CDR2 YYDKDF (reference sequence). This CDR3 region has 13 residues. The CDR3 protein is CATSGGSHYEQYF.

The chain employs TRBV12-3 or TRBV12-4 and TRBJ2-1; TCRdb picks TRBD1, but there is no DNA to check that call. The CDR3 consists of 14 residues. The CDR3 loop is CASSLRGGFNEQFF.

This chain uses TRBV5-5 with TRBJ2-7; the D call from TCRdb, TRBD1, cannot be confirmed without DNA. The CDR3 is 14 amino acids. Germline CDR1 reads SGHKS; CDR2 reads YYEKEE (reference sequence). The CDR3: CASSLAGVSYEQYF.

This CDR3 reads CSVPGTTSSYNEQFF. The V and J genes are TRBV29-1 and TRBJ2-1; no DNA is available, so the TRBD1 call from TCRdb remains unchecked. The CDR3 is 15 residues long. Per the germline V gene, CDR1 is SQVTM and CDR2 is ANQGSEA.

CDR3 sequence reads: CASSQRVDLEAGELFF. This chain connects TRBV4-1 to TRBJ2-2; TCRdb reports TRBD2, a call that lacks DNA to check it against. Germline V CDR1 and CDR2: MGHRA, YSYEKL. The CDR3 runs 16 residues.

V is TRBV4-3 and J is TRBJ2-2; the D call of TRBD2 rests on TCRdb alone, since no DNA is present to check it. The CDR3 runs to 19 residues. The germline gives CDR1 LGHNA, CDR2 YSLEER. CDR3 sequence reads: CASSRPATSGGAGTGELFF.

The chain is built from TRBV18 and TRBJ1-2. The CDR3 extends over 16 amino acids. Germline V CDR1 and CDR2: KGHSH, LQKENI. CDR3: CASSLAAGPSTYGYTF.

The gene calls are TRBV6-2 or TRBV6-3 and TRBJ2-5; TCRdb's assignment of TRBD2 cannot be checked, as there is no DNA. Germline values: CDR1 MNHEY, CDR2 SVGEGT. The CDR3 extends over 12 amino acids. The CDR3: CASSLTSETQYF.

This chain links TRBV29-1 with TRBJ2-7; TCRdb picks TRBD1, but there is no DNA to check that call. The germline V gene has CDR1 SQVTM and CDR2 ANQGSEA. There are 13 residues in the CDR3. The CDR3 loop reads CSVPGGSSYEQYF.

The chain recombines TRBV12-3 or TRBV12-4 with TRBJ2-5. The CDR3 has 12 residues. CDR3 region: CASSTFQETQYF.

This chain connects TRBV20-1 to TRBJ2-1; TCRdb outputs TRBD2, but without DNA this stays unchecked. The CDR3 consists of 14 residues. The germline CDR1 and CDR2 sequences are DFQATT and SNEGSKA (reference sequence). The CDR3 sequence: CSAFPSSGISEQFF.

V is TRBV7-3 and J is TRBJ2-7; as DNA is missing, the TRBD2 call by TCRdb cannot be tested. CDR1 is SGHTA and CDR2 is FQGTGA in the germline V gene. CDR3 length: 16 residues. CDR3: CASSTTGLAGVYEQYF.

J is TRBJ2-2 and V is TRBV7-6; TCRdb proposes TRBD1, but this gene call is untestable without DNA. The germline CDR1 and CDR2 sequences are SGHVS and FNYEAQ. This CDR3 is 15 amino acids long. This CDR3 reads CASSSPGQGTGELFF.

This chain joins TRBV29-1 and TRBJ2-1; TCRdb selects TRBD2, and the lack of DNA leaves this call unchecked. Germline V gene sequence: CDR1 SQVTM, CDR2 ANQGSEA. The CDR3 consists of 12 residues. This CDR3 reads CSVELPSLEQFF.

J is TRBJ2-7 and V is TRBV9; TCRdb's D call of TRBD1 is untestable without DNA. CDR1 and CDR2 (germline): SGDLS, YYNGEE. This CDR3 is built from 14 residues. The CDR3 loop reads CASSSLGHGYEQYF.

The chain joins TRBV6-6 to TRBJ2-1; checking the TCRdb D call of TRBD2 is not possible without DNA. Per the germline V gene, CDR1 is MNHNY and CDR2 is SVGAGI (reference sequence). This CDR3 contains 16 residues. CDR3 loop: CASSYSLAENYNEQFF.

The CDR3 spells CSARDLDFALGGYTF. V is TRBV20-1 and J is TRBJ1-2. Germline V CDR1 and CDR2: DFQATT, SNEGSKA (reference sequence). The CDR3 runs 15 residues.

This sequence joins TRBV25-1 and TRBJ1-6. Germline lookup yields CDR1 MGHDK and CDR2 SYGVNS. The CDR3 runs 16 residues. The CDR3: CASSAPEGPYNSPLHF. The complete variable domain, with remaining parts taken from reference TRBV25-1 and TRBJ1-6, reads EADIYQTPRYLVIGTGKKITLECSQTMGHDKMYWYQQDPGMELHLIHYSYGVNSTEKGDLSSESTVSRIRTEHFPLTLESARPSHTSQYLCASSAPEGPYNSPLHFGNGTRLTVT.

The CDR3 is CASSPRVFGGGYTF. This chain uses TRBV28 with TRBJ1-2; TCRdb selects TRBD1, and the lack of DNA leaves this call unchecked. The CDR3 totals 14 residues. The germline gives CDR1 MDHEN, CDR2 SYDVKM.

The rearrangement joins TRBV5-1 to TRBJ1-2; TCRdb outputs TRBD1, but without DNA this stays unchecked. Germline V gene data show CDR1 as SGHRS and CDR2 as YFSETQ. This CDR3 is 16 amino acids long. CDR3 loop: CASSDHRDRANYGYTF.

The CDR3 sequence: CASSQDRFRLGDTNTQYF. The chain has TRBV4-2 and TRBJ2-3; TCRdb reports TRBD2, a call that lacks DNA to check it against. This CDR3 is 18 amino acids long. CDR1 LGHNA and CDR2 YNFKEQ come from the germline V gene.

The chain links TRBV14 to TRBJ2-1; TCRdb's D gene call, TRBD1, goes unchecked for lack of DNA. The CDR3 sequence is 21 residues long. Germline V CDR1 and CDR2: SGHDN, FVKESK. CDR3: CASSPLGIETGGFTTYNEQFF.

This sequence joins TRBV29-1 and TRBJ2-7. This CDR3 has 12 residues. Germline assignment: CDR1 SQVTM and CDR2 ANQGSEA. The CDR3: CSVLTETREQYF.

The chain carries TRBV29-1 and TRBJ2-3; absent DNA, TCRdb's TRBD1 call cannot be checked. Germline loops: CDR1 SQVTM, CDR2 ANQGSEA. The CDR3 loop spans 14 amino acids. CDR3 sequence: CSAYRGHPGDTQYF.